The sequence of this T cell receptor (beta chain) was determined in a study of blood T cell repertoires in COVID-19. Study summary: The samples span acute and convalescent COVID-19 from the United States, Italy and Spain. PBMCs, B-cell-depleted T cells, or T cells were the source of the cDNA or gDNA that made up the material.

As originally analysed: Amplified reference gene primers provided the basis for estimating nucleated cell counts. Here immunoSEQ multiplex PCR was the method, and the copy in TCRdb shows in-frame clones only, minus some. The DNA gave D and trimming, while V, J and clone size come from that table. The sample includes around 83,000 clones, more than 85% of them seen just once. The CDR3 extends over 12 amino acids. CDR1 and CDR2 from the germline V gene are SEHNR and FQNEAQ (reference sequence). The V and J ends lost 5 bases and 4 bases respectively, with 6 bases between them. The rearrangement uses TRBV7-9 and TRBJ1-5; D might be TRBD1 (5 bases). This TCR came from a man older than 75 with active or convalescent COVID-19. The material sequenced was peripheral blood. CDR3 sequence: CASSKGNQPQHF. The DNA for the CDR3 is TGTGCCAGCAGCAAGGGGAATCAGCCCCAGCATTTT.